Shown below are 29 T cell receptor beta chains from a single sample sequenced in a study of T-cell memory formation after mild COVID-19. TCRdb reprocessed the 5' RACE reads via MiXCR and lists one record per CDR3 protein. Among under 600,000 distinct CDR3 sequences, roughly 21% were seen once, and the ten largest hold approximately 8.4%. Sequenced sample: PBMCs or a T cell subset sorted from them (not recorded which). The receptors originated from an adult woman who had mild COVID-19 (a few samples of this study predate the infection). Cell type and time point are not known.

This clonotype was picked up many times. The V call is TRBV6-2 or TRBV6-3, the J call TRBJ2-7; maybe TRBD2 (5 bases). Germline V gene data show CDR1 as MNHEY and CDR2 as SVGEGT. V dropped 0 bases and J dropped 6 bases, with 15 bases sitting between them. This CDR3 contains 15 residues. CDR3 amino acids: CASSYSSEGSVEQYF. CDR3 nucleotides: TGTGCCAGCAGTTACTCTAGCGAGGGAAGCGTCGAGCAGTACTTC.

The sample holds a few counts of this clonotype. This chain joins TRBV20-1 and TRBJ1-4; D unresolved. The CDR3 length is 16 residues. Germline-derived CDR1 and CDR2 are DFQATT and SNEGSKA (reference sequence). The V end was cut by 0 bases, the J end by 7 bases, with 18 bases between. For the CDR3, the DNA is TGCAGTGCTAGAGATTACTTCCGGGGAACGGGTGAAAAACTGTTTTTT. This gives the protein CSARDYFRGTGEKLFF.

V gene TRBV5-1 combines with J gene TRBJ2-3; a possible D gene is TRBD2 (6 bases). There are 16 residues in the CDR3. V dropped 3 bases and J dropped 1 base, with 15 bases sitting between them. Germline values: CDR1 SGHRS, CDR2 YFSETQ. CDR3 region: CASSSPAASGTDTQYF. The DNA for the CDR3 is TGCGCCAGCAGCTCGCCAGCCGCTAGCGGCACAGATACGCAGTATTTT.

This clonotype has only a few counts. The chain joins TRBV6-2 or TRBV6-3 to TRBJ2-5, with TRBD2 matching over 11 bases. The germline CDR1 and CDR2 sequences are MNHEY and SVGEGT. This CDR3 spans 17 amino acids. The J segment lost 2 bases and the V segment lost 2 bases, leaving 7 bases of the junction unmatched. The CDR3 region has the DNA TGTGCCAGCAGTTACGGTCTAGCGGGGGGACAGCAAGAGACCCAGTACTTC. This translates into CASSYGLAGGQQETQYF.

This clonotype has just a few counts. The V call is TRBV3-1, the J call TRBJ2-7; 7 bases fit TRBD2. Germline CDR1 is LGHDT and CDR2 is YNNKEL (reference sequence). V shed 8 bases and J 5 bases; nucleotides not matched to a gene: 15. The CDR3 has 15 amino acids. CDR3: CASSKVPGAGDEQYF. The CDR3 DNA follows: TGTGCCAGCTCCAAAGTCCCCGGGGCGGGGGACGAGCAGTACTTC.

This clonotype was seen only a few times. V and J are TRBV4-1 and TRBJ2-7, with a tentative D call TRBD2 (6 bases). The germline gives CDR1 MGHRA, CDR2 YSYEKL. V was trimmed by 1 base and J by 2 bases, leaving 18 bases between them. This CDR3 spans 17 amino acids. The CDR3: CASSQASTWGGAYEQYF. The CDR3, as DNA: TGCGCCAGCAGCCAAGCGTCCACCTGGGGAGGAGCCTACGAGCAGTACTTC.

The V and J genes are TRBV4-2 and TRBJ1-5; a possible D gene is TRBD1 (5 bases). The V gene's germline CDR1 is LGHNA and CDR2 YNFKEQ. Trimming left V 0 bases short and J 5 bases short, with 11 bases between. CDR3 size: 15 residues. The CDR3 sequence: CASSQDGDSYQPQHF. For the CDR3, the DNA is TGTGCCAGCAGCCAAGATGGCGACAGCTATCAGCCCCAGCATTTT.

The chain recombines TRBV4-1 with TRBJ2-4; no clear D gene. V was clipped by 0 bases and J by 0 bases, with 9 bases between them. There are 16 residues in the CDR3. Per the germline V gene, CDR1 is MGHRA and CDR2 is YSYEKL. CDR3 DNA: TGCGCCAGCAGCCAAGATTTGCTCCTAGCCAAAAACATTCAGTACTTC. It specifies CASSQDLLLAKNIQYF.

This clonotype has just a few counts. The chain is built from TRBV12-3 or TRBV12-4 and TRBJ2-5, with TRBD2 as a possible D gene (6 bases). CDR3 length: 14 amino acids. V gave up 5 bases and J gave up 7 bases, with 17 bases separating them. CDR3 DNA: TGTGCCAGCAGTGGAGGGCCCAAAATCTGGACCCAGTACTTC. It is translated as CASSGGPKIWTQYF.

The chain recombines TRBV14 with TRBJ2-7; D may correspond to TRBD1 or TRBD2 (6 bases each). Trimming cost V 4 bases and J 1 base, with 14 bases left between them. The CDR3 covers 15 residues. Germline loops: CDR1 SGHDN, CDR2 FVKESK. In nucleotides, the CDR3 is TGTGCCAGCAGCCGCCTCGGAGGGGGGTCCTACGAGCAGTACTTC. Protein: CASSRLGGGSYEQYF.

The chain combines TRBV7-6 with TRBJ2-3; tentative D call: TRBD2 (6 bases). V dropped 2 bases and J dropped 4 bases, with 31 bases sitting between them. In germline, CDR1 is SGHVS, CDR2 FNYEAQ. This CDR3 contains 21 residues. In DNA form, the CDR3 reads TGTGCCAGCAGCTTAACTCCGCGGGACCACTCGGCCCCGGGGCACCCAGATACGCAGTATTTT. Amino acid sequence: CASSLTPRDHSAPGHPDTQYF.

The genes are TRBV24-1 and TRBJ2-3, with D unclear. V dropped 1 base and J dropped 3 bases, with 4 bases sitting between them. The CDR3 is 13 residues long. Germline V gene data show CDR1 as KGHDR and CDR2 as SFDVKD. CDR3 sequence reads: CATSDFPTDTQYF. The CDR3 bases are TGTGCCACCAGTGATTTCCCAACAGATACGCAGTATTTT.

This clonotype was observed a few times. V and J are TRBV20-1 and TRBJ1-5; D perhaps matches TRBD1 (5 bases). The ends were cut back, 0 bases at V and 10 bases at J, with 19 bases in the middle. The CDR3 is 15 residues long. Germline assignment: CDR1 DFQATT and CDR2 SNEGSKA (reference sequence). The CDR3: CSARDLQGSVLPQHF. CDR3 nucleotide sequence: TGCAGTGCTAGAGATTTGCAGGGATCGGTACTACCCCAGCATTTT.

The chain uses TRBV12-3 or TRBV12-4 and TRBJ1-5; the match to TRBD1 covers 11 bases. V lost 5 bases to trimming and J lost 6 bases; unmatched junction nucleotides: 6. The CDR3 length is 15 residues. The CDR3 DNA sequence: TGTGCCAGCAGTCCTCGGACAGGGGGCAGTCAGCCCCAGCATTTT. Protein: CASSPRTGGSQPQHF.

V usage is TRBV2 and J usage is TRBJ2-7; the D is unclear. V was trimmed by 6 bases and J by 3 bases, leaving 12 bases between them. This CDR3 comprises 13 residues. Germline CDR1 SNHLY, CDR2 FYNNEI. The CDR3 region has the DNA TGTGCCAGCAGATCGTCGTGGGGCTACGAGCAGTACTTC. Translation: CASRSSWGYEQYF.

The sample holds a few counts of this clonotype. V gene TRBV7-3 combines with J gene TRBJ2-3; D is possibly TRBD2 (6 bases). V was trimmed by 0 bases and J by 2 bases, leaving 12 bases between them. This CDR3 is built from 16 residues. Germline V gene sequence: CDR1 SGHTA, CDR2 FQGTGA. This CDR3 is CASSLTGRGNTDTQYF. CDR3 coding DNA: TGTGCCAGCAGCTTAACTGGTCGGGGGAACACAGATACGCAGTATTTT.

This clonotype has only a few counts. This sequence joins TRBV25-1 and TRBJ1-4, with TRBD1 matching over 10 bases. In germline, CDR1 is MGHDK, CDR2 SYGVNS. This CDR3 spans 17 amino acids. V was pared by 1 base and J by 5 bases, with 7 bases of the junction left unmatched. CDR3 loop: CASSESVSGQGNEKLFF. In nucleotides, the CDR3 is TGTGCCAGCAGTGAATCAGTTTCGGGACAGGGGAATGAAAAACTGTTTTTT.

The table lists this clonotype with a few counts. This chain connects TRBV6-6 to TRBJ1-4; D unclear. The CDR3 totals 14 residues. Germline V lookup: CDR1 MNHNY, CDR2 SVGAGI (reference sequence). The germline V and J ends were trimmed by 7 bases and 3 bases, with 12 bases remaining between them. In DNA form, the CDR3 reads TGTGCCAGCACTGGGGTAGGGCCTAATGAAAAACTGTTTTTT. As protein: CASTGVGPNEKLFF.

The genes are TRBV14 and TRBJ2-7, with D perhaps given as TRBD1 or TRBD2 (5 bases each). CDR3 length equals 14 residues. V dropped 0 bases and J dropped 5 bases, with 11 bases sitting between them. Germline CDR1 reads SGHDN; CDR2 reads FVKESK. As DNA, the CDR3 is TGTGCCAGCAGCCAAGATACGGGGACCGACGAGCAGTACTTC. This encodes CASSQDTGTDEQYF.

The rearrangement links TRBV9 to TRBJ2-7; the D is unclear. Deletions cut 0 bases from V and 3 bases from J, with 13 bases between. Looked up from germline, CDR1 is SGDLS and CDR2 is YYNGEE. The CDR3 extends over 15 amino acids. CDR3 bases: TGTGCCAGCAGCGTAGCTACGGGCAACTTCTACGAGCAGTACTTC. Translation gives CASSVATGNFYEQYF.

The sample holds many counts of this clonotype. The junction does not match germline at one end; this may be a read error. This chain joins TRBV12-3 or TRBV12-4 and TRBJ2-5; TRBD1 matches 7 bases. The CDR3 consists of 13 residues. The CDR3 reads CASSLNRGETQYF. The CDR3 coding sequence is TGCGCCAGCAGCTTGAACAGGGGAGAGACCCAGTACTTC.

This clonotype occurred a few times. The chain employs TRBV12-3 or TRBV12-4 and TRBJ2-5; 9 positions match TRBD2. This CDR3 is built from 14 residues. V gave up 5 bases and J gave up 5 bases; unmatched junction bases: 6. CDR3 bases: TGTGCCAGCAGTCACGGGACTAGCACGGAGACCCAGTACTTC. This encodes CASSHGTSTETQYF.

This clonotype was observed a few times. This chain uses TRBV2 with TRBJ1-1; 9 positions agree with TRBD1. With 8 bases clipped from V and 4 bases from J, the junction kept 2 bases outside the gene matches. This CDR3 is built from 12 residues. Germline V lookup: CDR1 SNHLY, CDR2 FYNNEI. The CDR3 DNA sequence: TGTGCCAGCGGGACAGGGTTCACTGAAGCTTTCTTT. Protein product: CASGTGFTEAFF. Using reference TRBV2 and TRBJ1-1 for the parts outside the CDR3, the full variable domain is EPEVTQTPSHQVTQMGQEVILRCVPISNHLYFYWYRQILGQKVEFLVSFYNNEISEKSEIFDDQFSVERPDGSNFTLKIRSTKLEDSAMYFCASGTGFTEAFFGQGTRLTVV.

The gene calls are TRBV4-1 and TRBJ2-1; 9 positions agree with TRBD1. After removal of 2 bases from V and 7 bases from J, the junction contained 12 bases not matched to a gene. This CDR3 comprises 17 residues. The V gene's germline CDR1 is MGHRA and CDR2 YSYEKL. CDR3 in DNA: TGCGCCAGCAGCCAAACGCATCCCGGGACAGGGAAAAATGAGCAGTTCTTC. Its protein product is CASSQTHPGTGKNEQFF.

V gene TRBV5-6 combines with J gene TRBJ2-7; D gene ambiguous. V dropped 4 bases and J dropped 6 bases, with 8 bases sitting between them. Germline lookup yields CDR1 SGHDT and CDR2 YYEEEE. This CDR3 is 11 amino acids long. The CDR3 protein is CASSHRGEQYF. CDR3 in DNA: TGTGCCAGCAGCCACCGAGGCGAGCAGTACTTC.

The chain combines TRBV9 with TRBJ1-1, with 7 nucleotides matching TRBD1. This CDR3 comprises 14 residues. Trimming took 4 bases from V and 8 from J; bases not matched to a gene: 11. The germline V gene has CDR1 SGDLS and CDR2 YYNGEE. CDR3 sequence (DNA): TGTGCCAGCAGCATGGGACAGTGGCCAGGGGAAGCTTTCTTT. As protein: CASSMGQWPGEAFF.

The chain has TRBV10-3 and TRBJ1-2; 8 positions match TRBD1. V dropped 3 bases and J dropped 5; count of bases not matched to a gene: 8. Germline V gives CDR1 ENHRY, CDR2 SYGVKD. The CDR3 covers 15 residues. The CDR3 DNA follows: TGTGCCATCAGTGATGGGACAGGCATCCCTTATGGCTACACCTTC. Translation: CAISDGTGIPYGYTF.

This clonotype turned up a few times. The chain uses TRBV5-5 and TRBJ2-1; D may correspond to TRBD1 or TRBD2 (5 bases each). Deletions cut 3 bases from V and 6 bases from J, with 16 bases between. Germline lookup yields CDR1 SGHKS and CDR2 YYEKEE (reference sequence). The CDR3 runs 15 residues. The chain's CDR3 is CASSSSGTTTNEQFF. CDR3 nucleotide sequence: TGTGCCAGCAGCTCCTCCGGGACGACAACCAATGAGCAGTTCTTC.

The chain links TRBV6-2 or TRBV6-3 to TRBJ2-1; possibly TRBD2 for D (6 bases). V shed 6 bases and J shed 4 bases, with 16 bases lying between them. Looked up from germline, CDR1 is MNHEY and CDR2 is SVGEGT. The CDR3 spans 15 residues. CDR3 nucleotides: TGTGCCAGCAGAGAGACTAGTAAGCCTTACAATGAGCAGTTCTTC. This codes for CASRETSKPYNEQFF.